These 27 T cell receptor beta chains were sequenced from one sample in a study of T cell repertoires in cytomegalovirus infection (dated by TCRdb to the late 2010s). In the paper's terms, the treatment or condition label means: in vitro stimulation with specific CMV peptide epitopes to enrich CMV-specific T cells. The sequencer was an Illumina HiSeq 1500. The public reads were reprocessed in TCRdb via fastp at Q25 and MiXCR, keeping in-frame beta chains. Entries are consolidated by CDR3 protein sequence, retaining the most common genes and DNA. For this sample there are 700,000 to 950,000 distinct CDR3 sequences; approximately 32% appear just once. The ten top clones hold around 12% of the sample. No antigen is known for these receptors. Sequenced here: cultured CD8+ T cells from PBMCs, sampled from culture after CMV antigen stimulation. The receptors were sampled from a human donor in good health (CMV status not recorded). Some clones in this sample may be carry-over from other donors' samples.

The V call is TRBV7-8, the J call TRBJ2-7, with 7 bases matching TRBD2. CDR1 is SGHVS, CDR2 FQNEAQ, per germline. This CDR3 has 12 residues. V trimming: 10 bases; J trimming: 8 bases; junction bases outside the gene matches: 11. CDR3 sequence reads: CAIVLAAGQQYF. The CDR3 region has the DNA TGTGCCATCGTCTTAGCAGCGGGACAGCAGTACTTC.

V is TRBV24-1 and J is TRBJ2-2, with a possible D match to TRBD1 (6 bases). V was pared by 4 bases and J by 5 bases, with 13 bases between. The CDR3 has 15 amino acids. CDR1 and CDR2 from the germline V gene are KGHDR and SFDVKD. The CDR3 DNA is TGTGCCACCAGTGACCGTACAGGGATTACCGGGGAGCTGTTTTTT. Translation: CATSDRTGITGELFF.

This clonotype was seen repeatedly, ten times or more. The J gene is TRBJ2-5, the V gene TRBV12-3 or TRBV12-4; the match to TRBD2 covers 9 bases. The CDR3 totals 18 residues. V was clipped by 3 bases and J by 2 bases; unmatched bases: 13. CDR3 protein: CASSFGALAGEQQETQYF. The CDR3 DNA sequence: TGTGCCAGCAGTTTTGGGGCATTAGCGGGGGAGCAGCAAGAGACCCAGTACTTC.

V gene TRBV12-3 or TRBV12-4 combines with J gene TRBJ2-1, with D unclear. The CDR3 runs 13 residues. V was clipped by 6 bases and J by 12 bases, with 18 bases between them. CDR3 residues: CASSPDPIEGQFF. Written as DNA, the CDR3 is TGTGCCAGCAGCCCGGACCCGATCGAAGGGCAGTTCTTC.

This clonotype was seen only once. The CDR3 here is CASSTGVSSGNTIYF. The CDR3, as DNA: TGTGCCAGCAGCACAGGGGTTTCATCTGGAAACACCATATATTTT. The genes are TRBV7-8 and TRBJ1-3; TRBD1 matches at 7 bases. The germline gives CDR1 SGHVS, CDR2 FQNEAQ. The CDR3 is 15 amino acids. Unmatched junction bases numbered 5, after V lost 5 bases and J lost 1 base.

V gene TRBV10-1 combines with J gene TRBJ2-5; the D call may be TRBD1 or TRBD2 (5 bases each). V was cut by 5 bases and J by 4 bases, with 11 bases left in between. The CDR3 is 13 amino acids. Per germline, CDR1 WNHNN and CDR2 SYGVQD (reference sequence). CDR3: CASSRDLRETQYF. The DNA for the CDR3 is TGCGCCAGCAGTCGGGACCTCAGAGAGACCCAGTACTTC.

This clonotype has only one observation. The chain combines TRBV19 with TRBJ1-4; no definite D call. The CDR3 length is 15 residues. Germline CDR1 is LNHDA and CDR2 is SQIVND (reference sequence). The germline V and J ends were trimmed by 7 bases and 0 bases, with 12 bases remaining between them. CDR3 in DNA: TGTGCCAGTAACATCCGCAGAGCAACTAATGAAAAACTGTTTTTT. Translation: CASNIRRATNEKLFF.

CDR3 residues: CASSPGQGFHEQYF. CDR3 coding DNA: TGTGCCAGCAGCCCGGGACAGGGCTTCCACGAGCAGTACTTC. The chain links TRBV7-4 to TRBJ2-7; TRBD1 matches at 9 bases. This CDR3 has 14 residues. The germline V gene has CDR1 SGHVT and CDR2 SQSDAQ. The V and J ends lost 5 bases and 5 bases, in that order; junction bases with no gene match: 7.

The chain links TRBV6-1 to TRBJ2-3; tentative D call: TRBD1 (6 bases). This CDR3 region has 18 residues. The V gene's germline CDR1 is MNHNS and CDR2 SASEGT. Trimming took off 4 bases at V and 0 bases at J, with 20 bases between the two ends. The CDR3 sequence is CASSALGQPISSTDTQYF. In DNA, the CDR3 is TGTGCCAGCAGTGCCTTAGGACAGCCCATCTCTAGCACAGATACGCAGTATTTT.

The chain carries TRBV14 and TRBJ2-1; TRBD2 might be the D (5 bases). Trimming stripped 3 bases from V and 2 bases from J, with 14 bases between. This CDR3 is 16 amino acids long. Germline V lookup: CDR1 SGHDN, CDR2 FVKESK. The CDR3 sequence: CASSHPGSGTYNEQFF. For the CDR3, the DNA is TGTGCCAGCAGCCACCCGGGGAGCGGAACCTACAATGAGCAGTTCTTC.

This chain uses TRBV10-3 with TRBJ1-2; D remains unclear. The length of the CDR3 is 11 residues. With 8 bases removed from V and 4 bases from J, the gap between germline ends came to 8 bases. The germline gives CDR1 ENHRY, CDR2 SYGVKD. The CDR3 nucleotides are TGTGCCATCGAGTCTCCCTATGGCTACACCTTC. It is translated as CAIESPYGYTF.

The rearrangement uses TRBV7-6 and TRBJ1-4; 12 bases are a match to TRBD1. This CDR3 has 15 amino acids. Trimming took 5 bases from V and 7 from J; bases not matched to a gene: 5. CDR1 is SGHVS, CDR2 FNYEAQ, per germline. The CDR3 DNA sequence: TGTGCCAGCAGCGAGCCGGGACAGGGGGCTGAAAAACTGTTTTTT. This encodes CASSEPGQGAEKLFF.

A note on this clonotype: Being one base from a much bigger clone, this may be a read error. No conserved phenylalanine or tryptophan is present at the end of the CDR3, so a read error is the likely explanation. The chain recombines TRBV7-2 with TRBJ2-1; D uncertain. V shed 1 base and J shed 4 bases, with 11 bases lying between them. CDR1 is SGHTA and CDR2 is FQGNSA in the germline V gene. The CDR3 runs to 15 residues. DNA for the CDR3: TGTGCCAGCAGCTTAGACCAGGACCCGTACAATGAGCAGTTCTCC. This translates into CASSLDQDPYNEQFS.

This clonotype was seen a few times. The chain carries TRBV28 and TRBJ1-1; D unresolved. The CDR3 contains 11 residues. The germline V gene encodes CDR1 MDHEN and CDR2 SYDVKM. V lost 7 bases, J lost 7 bases, and 10 bases lay in between. The CDR3 sequence: CASMDHVEAFF. The CDR3 coding sequence is TGTGCCAGCATGGACCATGTTGAAGCTTTCTTT.

The chain uses TRBV5-5 and TRBJ2-3; perhaps TRBD2 as D (6 bases). The CDR3 spans 14 residues. The germline CDR1 and CDR2 sequences are SGHKS and YYEKEE (reference sequence). Trimming shortened V by 4 bases and J by 6 bases, and 15 bases separated the two germline ends. The CDR3 loop reads CASSVQGGADTQYF. The CDR3 DNA reads TGTGCCAGCAGCGTCCAGGGAGGAGCGGATACGCAGTATTTT.

This clonotype was picked up one time. The V call is TRBV7-4, the J call TRBJ1-2; 7 positions match TRBD1. The CDR3 sequence is 12 residues long. In germline, CDR1 is SGHVT, CDR2 SQSDAQ. The trim removed 5 bases at V and 8 bases at J, leaving 5 bases unmatched. CDR3 amino acids: CASSAGDSGYTF. As DNA, the CDR3 is TGTGCCAGCAGCGCGGGGGACAGCGGCTACACCTTC.

The J gene is TRBJ1-1, the V gene TRBV28; the D gene is possibly TRBD1 (6 bases). Trimming took 0 bases from V and 3 from J, leaving 8 bases between them. The CDR3 length is 14 residues. Germline V gene sequence: CDR1 MDHEN, CDR2 SYDVKM. This chain's CDR3 is CASSLWGGHTEAFF. The CDR3 DNA is TGTGCCAGCAGTTTATGGGGGGGGCACACTGAAGCTTTCTTT.

This chain joins TRBV10-2 and TRBJ1-1; D perhaps matches TRBD1 (5 bases). The CDR3 runs 13 residues. Germline CDR1 reads WSHSY; CDR2 reads SAAADI. Trimming stripped 7 bases from V and 3 bases from J, with 12 bases between. This chain's CDR3 is CASIKTGDTEAFF. CDR3 sequence (DNA): TGCGCCAGCATTAAGACGGGGGACACTGAAGCTTTCTTT.

There are a few counts of this clonotype. The CDR3 sequence: CASSPVGTQLHTEAFF. The CDR3 coding sequence is TGTGCCAGCAGTCCTGTGGGGACCCAGCTCCACACTGAAGCTTTCTTT. The chain has TRBV28 and TRBJ1-1; maybe TRBD1 (5 bases). V lost 5 bases and J 3 bases, leaving 19 bases between the germline ends. The CDR3 runs to 16 residues. CDR1 is MDHEN, CDR2 SYDVKM, per germline.

The chain has TRBV11-2 and TRBJ1-5; no firm D call. V was trimmed by 5 bases and J by 4 bases, leaving 15 bases between them. The CDR3 runs to 15 residues. Per germline, CDR1 SGHAT and CDR2 FQNNGV. The CDR3 DNA is TGTGCCAGCAGCAATGTCGAGAGGAGGAATCAGCCCCAGCATTTT. Protein sequence: CASSNVERRNQPQHF. Filled out from reference TRBV11-2 and TRBJ1-5, the complete variable domain reads EAGVAQSPRYKIIEKRQSVAFWCNPISGHATLYWYQQILGQGPKLLIQFQNNGVVDDSQLPKDRFSAERLKGVDSTLKIQPAKLEDSAVYLCASSNVERRNQPQHFGDGTRLSIL.

This clonotype was found a few times. The chain recombines TRBV12-3 or TRBV12-4 with TRBJ2-7; 8 nucleotides match TRBD1. V shed 5 bases and J 3 bases; nucleotides not matched to a gene: 12. CDR3 length: 16 residues. The CDR3: CASSAVPLDRVYEQYF. CDR3 sequence (DNA): TGTGCCAGCAGTGCCGTTCCCTTGGACAGGGTCTACGAGCAGTACTTC.

The rearrangement joins TRBV27 to TRBJ2-3; 8 bases are a match to TRBD2. J gave up 6 bases and V 1 base, and 12 bases lay outside the gene matches. The CDR3 has 17 amino acids. Germline V gene lookup returns CDR1 MNHEY and CDR2 SMNVEV (reference sequence). Here the CDR3 reads CASSLFSVAGGSDTQYF. In DNA, the CDR3 is TGTGCCAGCAGTTTATTCTCCGTTGCGGGGGGCTCCGATACGCAGTATTTT.

This rearrangement joins TRBV7-4 to TRBJ2-3, with D unresolved. Trimming shortened V by 7 bases and J by 0 bases, and 14 bases separated the two germline ends. CDR3 size: 15 residues. The germline V gene has CDR1 SGHVT and CDR2 SQSDAQ. The CDR3 region is CASTLLPSSTDTQYF. The CDR3 DNA reads TGTGCCAGCACCCTACTACCGTCTAGCACAGATACGCAGTATTTT.

This clonotype was observed a few times. This chain connects TRBV7-9 to TRBJ2-1; D is perhaps TRBD2 (6 bases). V was trimmed by 4 bases and J by 7 bases, leaving 17 bases between them. The CDR3 consists of 15 residues. The V gene's germline CDR1 is SEHNR and CDR2 FQNEAQ (reference sequence). The CDR3 spells CASSSQGSRGNEQFF. The CDR3 region has the DNA TGTGCCAGCAGCTCCCAGGGATCTCGGGGGAATGAGCAGTTCTTC.

This clonotype was observed a few times. The chain combines TRBV7-9 with TRBJ2-1; D is unclear. V lost 8 bases and J lost 8, with 10 bases in between. The CDR3 extends over 11 amino acids. Germline V gives CDR1 SEHNR, CDR2 FQNEAQ (reference sequence). CDR3 protein: CASPAGYEQFF. The CDR3 DNA sequence: TGTGCCAGCCCTGCCGGGTATGAGCAGTTCTTC.

The table lists this clonotype with a few counts. The chain has TRBV5-1 and TRBJ1-1, with D maybe TRBD1 (5 bases). The V gene's germline CDR1 is SGHRS and CDR2 YFSETQ. The V gene lost 4 bases and the J gene lost 1 base, with 14 bases spanning the gap. The CDR3 is made up of 15 amino acids. The CDR3 bases are TGCGCCAGCAGCCCGGGGGGGGATGGGAACACTGAAGCTTTCTTT. Residues: CASSPGGDGNTEAFF.

The genes are TRBV6-1 and TRBJ2-1; weak D call: TRBD1 (6 bases). The CDR3 contains 14 residues. Germline V lookup: CDR1 MNHNS, CDR2 SASEGT. Trimming left V 1 base short and J 8 bases short, with 12 bases between. CDR3 nucleotides: TGTGCCAGCAGTGAAGAGGCAGGGGTTGATGAGCAGTTCTTC. This translates into CASSEEAGVDEQFF.